Here is one T cell receptor (beta chain) with its context. The antigen is undetermined. A 1 in 200,000 to 1 in 1 million T cell depth was the sequencing target. Sequenced by immunoSEQ multiplex PCR; TCRdb stores in-frame clones only, minus some. The table has under 150,000 clones, around 93% seen once; the top ten hold 10% to 14%. Investigators sourced approximately 1.8 micrograms of genomic DNA from cryopreserved PBMCs for TCR beta libraries. The sample belongs to a study of cytotoxic CD8 clonotypes in ibrutinib-treated CLL. Study overall: Recorded responses included 25 or so partial and 2 complete; following median around 73 months, roughly 15 stayed remitted and 12 progressed.

Study observations and caveats: Sample timing was unmatched between remission and later-progressing patients; lymph nodes unstudied.

The CDR3 sequence is 13 residues long. CDR1 is SEHNR, CDR2 FQNEAQ, per germline (reference sequence). V was trimmed by 0 bases and J by 1 base, leaving 3 bases between them. Sequencing was performed on PBMCs, taken after 12 months of ibrutinib treatment. The receptor was isolated from a human donor with chronic lymphocytic leukemia. V and J are TRBV7-9 and TRBJ1-1; D unclear. CDR3 sequence: CASSLAENTEAFF. The CDR3 region has the DNA TGTGCCAGCAGCTTAGCAGAGAACACTGAAGCTTTCTTT.